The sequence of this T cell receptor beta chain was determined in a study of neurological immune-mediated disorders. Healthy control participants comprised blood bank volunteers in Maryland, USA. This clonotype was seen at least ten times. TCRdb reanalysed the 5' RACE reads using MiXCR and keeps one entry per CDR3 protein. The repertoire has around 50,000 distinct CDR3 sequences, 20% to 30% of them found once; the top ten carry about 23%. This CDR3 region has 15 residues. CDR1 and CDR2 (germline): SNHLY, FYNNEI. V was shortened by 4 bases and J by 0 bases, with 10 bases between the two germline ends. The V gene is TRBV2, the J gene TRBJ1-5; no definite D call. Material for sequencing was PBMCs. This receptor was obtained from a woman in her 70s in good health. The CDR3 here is CASSGVSDSNQPQHF. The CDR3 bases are TGTGCCAGCAGTGGCGTTTCGGATAGCAATCAGCCCCAGCATTTT.